This entry concerns a single T cell receptor (beta chain). It has no known antigen specificity. It has no much larger one-base neighbor in the sample; base qualities were not kept. Every depressed patient was matched in pairs with a non-depressed control on sex, age, current smoking status and body mass index. European descent was reported for all participants. Controls had no current or lifetime mood disorder and scored 5 or less on the Quick Inventory of Depressive Symptoms-Self Report. Participants were excluded if they had major medical conditions, Axis I/II comorbidities, regular medication or illicit drug use, or weekly alcohol intake above 100 g. Approximately 29 ml of peripheral blood was collected into EDTA tubes from each participant. CD4+ T cells were purified from thawed PBMCs by magnetic negative selection with the BD IMag Human CD4 T Lymphocyte Enrichment Set. The CD4+ enrichment method typically yielded 85% to 95% purity as confirmed by flow cytometry. A subgroup of 4 to 6 case-control pairs, chosen blind to chemokine receptor expression and flow-cytometric repertoire skewing results, underwent TCRbeta sequencing. All blood samples were collected in the morning at 8:00 a.m., and PBMCs were isolated by Ficoll-Hypaque gradient centrifugation. PBMCs were cryopreserved by gradual cooling to -80 degrees C and were kept in liquid nitrogen until assay.

The Qiagen DNeasy Blood and Tissue Kit was used to extract total genomic DNA from purified CD4+ T cells. The TCRbeta CDR3 region, defined according to IMGT, was amplified and sequenced using immunoSEQ immunosequencing protocols. The study's processing was this. Raw sequence data were preprocessed by the immunoSEQ service for PCR and sequencing error correction. Data were loaded into the immunoSEQ Analyzer and further analyzed with VDJtools v1.0.7. Patient-control differences were tested with the paired Wilcoxon signed-rank test. This is the immuneACCESS table as TCRdb keeps it, with only in-frame sequences that have V and J called. A part of the clones is gone; compared with another copy, unresolved V genes explain less than half, and the rest is unexplained. Clone size and V and J calls were adopted from that table, with D and trimming inferred from the DNA. The table for this sample lists approximately 21,000 clones; roughly 89% of them were counted only once. The ten top clones hold approximately 0.43% of the sample.

The sample originates from a study of untreated major depressive disorder listed by TCRdb under 2018. About the investigation overall: In this cross-sectional case-control comparison, antidepressant-free major depressive disorder patients and individually matched non-depressed controls were compared on T cell phenotype and TCR repertoire. The sequencing was a follow-up to the differences in Vbeta 5.1, Vbeta 11 and Vbeta 22 usage that flow cytometry had picked up across the whole cohort. General conclusions and limits of the study: In CD4+ T cells, sequencing confirmed that depressed patients used TRBV05-01 (Vbeta 5.1) more than controls did, with a one-tailed test giving p = 0.040. The top five TRBV05-01 clones in every sequenced subject were all private clones. TRBV25-01 and TRBV02-01 usage followed the flow-cytometry pattern but did not reach statistical significance in the sequencing data. The sequencing comparisons used one-tailed planned tests on only three preselected Vbeta families. Because of the strict matching and exclusion criteria, the study sample was comparatively small, which limits how generalizable the findings are.

Inclusive of the bounding cysteine and phenylalanine, the CDR3 is 17 residues long. The entry retains the CDR3 DNA only, 51 bases that are in frame from base 1. According to the germline V gene, CDR1 reads ENHRY and CDR2 reads SYGVKD. V gives up 10 bases and J gives up 4 bases, and the segment between their germline ends measures 25 bases. This chain is built from TRBV10-3 and TRBJ2-2; matching of 8 bases hints at TRBD1 as the D gene. The sequence came from a woman aged 40 to 55 in good health. The source material was CD4+ T cells from PBMCs. The nucleotide sequence is given as TGTGCCACCTTACCCGTCAGGACAGGGAGGGGCACCGGGGAGCTGTTTTTT. Its protein reads: CATLPVRTGRGTGELFF.